The 20 T cell receptor beta chains presented below share a single source sample, sequenced in a study of brain T cells in children with intractable seizures. TCRdb's table, derived via immunoSEQ multiplex PCR, lists solely in-frame clones and lacks some. Among tens of thousands of clones, more than 85% were seen once, and the ten largest hold approximately 1.5%. The sample was peripheral blood, taken at surgery. The receptors here all came from a boy younger than two with tuberous sclerosis and intractable seizures.

This clone was seen a single time. For the CDR3, the DNA is TGTGCCAGCCAGGACAGGGTGGGATATCAGCCCCAGCATTTT. This sequence encodes CASQDRVGYQPQHF. The chain joins TRBV19 to TRBJ1-5; 8 bases match TRBD1. The CDR3 extends over 14 amino acids. Germline trimming cut 9 bases from V and 5 bases from J; bases unmatched to any gene: 9. Germline-derived CDR1 and CDR2 are LNHDA and SQIVND (reference sequence). Full variable domain (rest looked up from reference TRBV19 and TRBJ1-5): DGGITQSPKYLFRKEGQNVTLSCEQNLNHDAMYWYRQDPGQGLRLIYYSQIVNDFQKGDIAEGYSVSREKKESFPLTVTSAQKNPTAFYLCASQDRVGYQPQHFGDGTRLSIL.

The gene calls are TRBV5-1 and TRBJ1-1; D unresolved. Trimming took 0 bases from V and 1 from J, leaving 7 bases between them. The germline CDR1 and CDR2 sequences are SGHRS and YFSETQ. The CDR3 spans 14 residues. The CDR3 sequence: CASSLAPRNTEAFF. CDR3 nucleotide sequence: TGCGCCAGCAGCTTGGCCCCGCGGAACACTGAAGCTTTCTTT.

The CDR3 DNA reads as TGTGCCAGTAGTATTCGGGACAGGGCGTCTTCTGGGGCCAACGTCCTGACTTTC. This translates into CASSIRDRASSGANVLTF. The chain employs TRBV19 and TRBJ2-6; 9 bases line up with TRBD1. Germline assignment: CDR1 LNHDA and CDR2 SQIVND (reference sequence). The CDR3 is 18 residues long. V trimming: 3 bases; J trimming: 1 base; junction bases outside the gene matches: 7.

The chain combines TRBV30 with TRBJ1-1; TRBD1 matches at 7 bases. With V trimmed by 2 bases and J by 9 bases, 12 bases remained unmatched. CDR1 GTSNPN and CDR2 SVGIG come from the germline V gene (reference sequence). The CDR3 is 14 residues long. The CDR3 DNA sequence: TGTGCCTGGAGTATTACCGGGACAGCGGGTAAAGCTTTCTTT. The encoded protein is CAWSITGTAGKAFF.

The chain joins TRBV6-5 to TRBJ2-7, with a tentative D call TRBD1 (6 bases). Germline assignment: CDR1 MNHEY and CDR2 SVGAGI. Trimming cost V 6 bases and J 1 base, with 10 bases left between them. This CDR3 spans 13 amino acids. The CDR3 region has the DNA TGTGCCAGCAGCGACAGGCTATCCTACGAGCAGTACTTC. Encoded protein: CASSDRLSYEQYF.

The chain combines TRBV5-6 with TRBJ1-2, with no clear D. Trimming shortened V by 3 bases and J by 4 bases, and 10 bases separated the two germline ends. The CDR3 is 13 residues long. Germline V lookup: CDR1 SGHDT, CDR2 YYEEEE. CDR3 coding DNA: TGTGCCAGCAGCTCCCAGGAGGGCTATGGCTACACCTTC. It is translated as CASSSQEGYGYTF.

This clone was seen just once. CDR3 in amino acids: CASSLGGVDEQFF. CDR3 nucleotide sequence: TGTGCCAGCAGCCTAGGGGGGGTAGATGAGCAGTTCTTC. V and J are TRBV21-1 and TRBJ2-1; the table's D call of TRBD2 was not tested on the DNA. TRBV21-1 represents a pseudogene. This CDR3 comprises 13 residues.

The chain couples TRBV28 to TRBJ1-2; tentative D call: TRBD1 (6 bases). The V and J ends lost 3 bases and 8 bases respectively, with 25 bases between them. The length of the CDR3 is 17 residues. The germline gives CDR1 MDHEN, CDR2 SYDVKM. The CDR3 is CASSFKVLSQGLRGYTF. CDR3 DNA: TGTGCCAGCAGTTTCAAAGTACTTAGTCAGGGGCTTAGGGGCTACACCTTC.

The chain joins TRBV4-1 to TRBJ2-7, with D possibly matching TRBD1 (5 bases). V lost 0 bases and J 0 bases, leaving 12 bases between the germline ends. CDR3 length: 16 amino acids. Germline V gene data show CDR1 as MGHRA and CDR2 as YSYEKL. The CDR3, as DNA: TGCGCCAGCAGCCAAGATCCGACCAGGGACTCCTACGAGCAGTACTTC. It translates to CASSQDPTRDSYEQYF.

This rearrangement joins TRBV4-1 to TRBJ1-4, with TRBD1 matching over 8 bases. The ends lost 1 base at V and 6 bases at J; junction bases unmatched: 7. Looked up from germline, CDR1 is MGHRA and CDR2 is YSYEKL. There are 16 residues in the CDR3. CDR3 loop: CASSQAPGGMDEKLFF. CDR3 DNA: TGCGCCAGCAGCCAAGCACCAGGGGGCATGGATGAAAAACTGTTTTTT.

This chain uses TRBV5-1 with TRBJ1-1; no reliable D call. Germline lookup yields CDR1 SGHRS and CDR2 YFSETQ. Between the trimmed V and J ends, which lost 0 bases and 0 bases, there was a span of 6 bases. This CDR3 has 14 amino acids. CDR3 protein: CASSLGHLNTEAFF. The CDR3 nucleotides read TGCGCCAGCAGCTTGGGGCACTTGAACACTGAAGCTTTCTTT.

The rearrangement uses TRBV6-5 and TRBJ2-7; 10 bases are shared with TRBD1. There are 14 residues in the CDR3. In germline, CDR1 is MNHEY, CDR2 SVGAGI. After removal of 9 bases from V and 3 bases from J, the junction contained 8 bases not matched to a gene. CDR3 sequence reads: CASPGQGPFYEQYF. In DNA form, the CDR3 reads TGTGCCAGTCCGGGACAGGGGCCCTTCTACGAGCAGTACTTC.

The chain recombines TRBV30 with TRBJ1-2, with 7 nucleotides matching TRBD1. The CDR3 extends over 12 amino acids. With 5 bases clipped from V and 6 bases from J, the junction kept 6 bases outside the gene matches. CDR1 is GTSNPN, CDR2 SVGIG, per germline (reference sequence). The CDR3: CAWGTDTHGYTF. The DNA for the CDR3 is TGTGCCTGGGGGACAGACACCCATGGCTACACCTTC.

V usage is TRBV3-1 (or the pseudogene TRBV3-2) and J usage is TRBJ1-1; D not resolved. The CDR3 contains 15 residues. Germline CDR1 LGHDT, CDR2 YNNKEL (reference sequence). The V and J ends lost 1 base and 3 bases respectively, with 12 bases between them. CDR3 protein: CASSQADSGYTEAFF. CDR3 bases: TGTGCCAGCAGCCAAGCGGATTCGGGGTACACTGAAGCTTTCTTT.

The chain has TRBV4-1 and TRBJ1-2, with 8 bases fitting TRBD1. J lost 4 bases, V lost 0 bases, and 4 bases had no gene match. Per the germline V gene, CDR1 is MGHRA and CDR2 is YSYEKL. CDR3 length: 15 residues. CDR3 in DNA: TGCGCCAGCAGCCAAGATCACACAGGGGGCTATGGCTACACCTTC. It codes for CASSQDHTGGYGYTF.

DNA for the CDR3: TGTGCCAGTAGTATGAACTCCAATCAGCCCCAGCATTTT. Its protein is CASSMNSNQPQHF. V and J are TRBV19 and TRBJ1-5; the D is unclear. The CDR3 loop spans 13 amino acids. Germline V gene sequence: CDR1 LNHDA, CDR2 SQIVND (reference sequence). Trimming shortened V by 3 bases and J by 3 bases, and 6 bases separated the two germline ends.

This clone came up a few times. This chain joins TRBV25-1 and TRBJ1-1, with D possibly TRBD1 on 5 matching bases. Trimming removed 1 base at V and 1 base at J, with 13 bases between. From germline, CDR1 is MGHDK and CDR2 SYGVNS. This CDR3 has 16 residues. DNA of the CDR3: TGTGCCAGCAGTGAATTAGGACAAATTCAGAACACTGAAGCTTTCTTT. Protein sequence: CASSELGQIQNTEAFF.

The rearrangement uses TRBV7-9 and TRBJ1-5; D is uncertain. From germline, CDR1 is SEHNR and CDR2 FQNEAQ (reference sequence). The V end lost 1 base, the J end lost 3 bases, and 13 bases lay between the germline ends. This CDR3 region has 16 residues. This chain's CDR3 is CASSLVGPESNQPQHF. The CDR3 DNA reads as TGTGCCAGCAGCTTAGTCGGACCGGAGTCCAATCAGCCCCAGCATTTT.

The J gene is TRBJ2-1, the V gene TRBV11-2; D is possibly TRBD1 (5 bases). In germline, CDR1 is SGHAT, CDR2 FQNNGV. Trimming pared 5 bases from V and 5 bases from J, leaving 7 bases between. CDR3 length equals 12 residues. For the CDR3, the DNA is TGTGCCAGCAGCCCACAGGACAATGAGCAGTTCTTC. It translates to CASSPQDNEQFF.

CDR3 nucleotides: TGTGCCAGCAGTTACACTGACAAGGTCTACTACGAGCAGTACTTC. This codes for CASSYTDKVYYEQYF. V and J are TRBV6-5 and TRBJ2-7; D gene unclear. Germline V CDR1 and CDR2: MNHEY, SVGAGI. The CDR3 is 15 residues long. The V gene lost 2 bases and the J gene lost 3 bases, with 14 bases spanning the gap.